Presented here are 20 T cell receptor beta chains from one specimen sequenced in a study of blood T cell repertoires in COVID-19. Libraries were prepared by immunoSEQ multiplex PCR; TCRdb keeps only in-frame clonotypes and omits some of them. The sample records a few hundred thousand clones, 70% to 90% being singletons. The specimen was PBMCs or T cells enriched from blood (not recorded which). Receptors were obtained from a woman aged 40 to 50 who had recovered from COVID-19.

The CDR3 DNA reads TGTGCCAGCAGTGATCGGGGGTCTCCAGATACGCAGTATTTT. The encoded protein is CASSDRGSPDTQYF. The chain uses TRBV2 and TRBJ2-3, with D possibly matching TRBD2 (6 bases). The V and J ends lost 3 bases and 4 bases respectively, with 11 bases between them. Germline V CDR1 and CDR2: SNHLY, FYNNEI. CDR3 size: 14 residues.

This sequence joins TRBV20-1 and TRBJ1-2; D is possibly TRBD1 (6 bases). The CDR3 consists of 9 residues. V lost 6 bases, J lost 8 bases, and 7 bases lay in between. CDR1 DFQATT and CDR2 SNEGSKA come from the germline V gene (reference sequence). In DNA, the CDR3 is TGCAGTGCCCAGGGGGGCTACACCTTC. It codes for CSAQGGYTF.

This chain connects TRBV5-1 to TRBJ1-3, with a weak D call TRBD1 (5 bases). V gave up 4 bases and J gave up 4 bases, with 9 bases separating them. Germline V gives CDR1 SGHRS, CDR2 YFSETQ. The CDR3 contains 13 residues. The CDR3 DNA reads as TGCGCCAGCAGCGGGGACTCGGGAAACACCATATATTTT. Its protein is CASSGDSGNTIYF. Filled out from reference TRBV5-1 and TRBJ1-3, the complete variable domain reads KAGVTQTPRYLIKTRGQQVTLSCSPISGHRSVSWYQQTPGQGLQFLFEYFSETQRNKGNFPGRFSGRQFSNSRSEMNVSTLELGDSALYLCASSGDSGNTIYFGEGSWLTVV.

The rearrangement joins TRBV5-1 to TRBJ2-1; TRBD2 agrees at 10 bases. This CDR3 contains 17 residues. After removal of 0 bases from V and 2 bases from J, the junction contained 5 bases not matched to a gene. CDR1 and CDR2 from the germline V gene are SGHRS and YFSETQ. The CDR3 nucleotides read TGCGCCAGCAGCTTGGAAGTAGCGGGAGGAACCTACAATGAGCAGTTCTTC. It is translated as CASSLEVAGGTYNEQFF. Full variable domain (remainder filled in from reference TRBV5-1 and TRBJ2-1): KAGVTQTPRYLIKTRGQQVTLSCSPISGHRSVSWYQQTPGQGLQFLFEYFSETQRNKGNFPGRFSGRQFSNSRSEMNVSTLELGDSALYLCASSLEVAGGTYNEQFFGPGTRLTVL.

Here the CDR3 reads CASSHPGGSLYEQYF. In nucleotides, the CDR3 is TGCGCCAGCAGCCATCCGGGTGGTAGCCTGTACGAGCAGTACTTC. J is TRBJ2-7 and V is TRBV4-1, with D uncertain. V shed 3 bases and J shed 4 bases, with 16 bases lying between them. Looked up from germline, CDR1 is MGHRA and CDR2 is YSYEKL. The CDR3 length is 15 residues.

The CDR3 protein is CASSFGFGRGRTDTQYF. The CDR3 DNA follows: TGCGCCAGCAGCTTCGGTTTCGGCAGGGGCCGCACAGATACGCAGTATTTT. The rearrangement joins TRBV5-1 to TRBJ2-3, with D perhaps TRBD1 (6 bases). This CDR3 spans 17 amino acids. Germline V gives CDR1 SGHRS, CDR2 YFSETQ. Trimming left V 2 bases short and J 1 base short, with 17 bases between.

The V and J genes are TRBV4-1 and TRBJ2-1; TRBD2 agrees at 7 bases. CDR3 length: 16 residues. The ends lost 0 bases at V and 0 bases at J; junction bases unmatched: 2. Germline values: CDR1 MGHRA, CDR2 YSYEKL. The CDR3: CASSQEGGSSYNEQFF. The CDR3 DNA reads as TGCGCCAGCAGCCAAGAGGGGGGGAGCTCCTACAATGAGCAGTTCTTC.

The chain combines TRBV24-1 with TRBJ2-1, with a weak D call TRBD2 (6 bases). Trimming took 6 bases from V and 2 from J, leaving 13 bases between them. Germline-derived CDR1 and CDR2 are KGHDR and SFDVKD. This CDR3 has 15 residues. CDR3 loop: CATSLSGGTYNEQFF. In DNA, the CDR3 is TGTGCCACCAGTCTATCCGGGGGAACCTACAATGAGCAGTTCTTC.

This chain joins TRBV27 and TRBJ2-2; 9 positions match TRBD2. The CDR3 is made up of 16 amino acids. The germline CDR1 and CDR2 sequences are MNHEY and SMNVEV (reference sequence). V trimming: 0 bases; J trimming: 6 bases; junction bases outside the gene matches: 5. In nucleotides, the CDR3 is TGTGCCAGCAGTTTATCTTTTGCGGGAGGGCCCGGGGAGCTGTTTTTT. Encoded protein: CASSLSFAGGPGELFF.

The chain employs TRBV10-2 and TRBJ2-3; 11 positions match TRBD2. Unmatched junction bases numbered 6, after V lost 5 bases and J lost 5 bases. This CDR3 spans 15 amino acids. Germline CDR1 reads WSHSY; CDR2 reads SAAADI. This CDR3 reads CASSPTSGKLDTQYF. CDR3 coding DNA: TGCGCCAGCAGTCCGACTAGCGGGAAGTTAGATACGCAGTATTTT.

The rearrangement uses TRBV7-8 and TRBJ1-1, with 7 bases that match TRBD1. Per the germline V gene, CDR1 is SGHVS and CDR2 is FQNEAQ. J was trimmed by 7 bases and V by 6 bases; bases with no gene match: 11. The CDR3 runs 14 residues. The DNA for the CDR3 is TGTGCCAGCAGTCCGACAGGGAAATGGAGTGAAGCTTTCTTT. Protein sequence: CASSPTGKWSEAFF.

The CDR3 bases are TGTGCCAGCAGCTTAGCGGGACAGGAAAGGAACACTGAAGCTTTCTTT. Translating it yields CASSLAGQERNTEAFF. The chain links TRBV11-2 to TRBJ1-1, with 8 bases aligning to TRBD1. V shed 1 base, J shed 1 base, and the junction held 5 bases outside the gene matches. CDR3 length: 16 amino acids. Germline CDR1 SGHAT, CDR2 FQNNGV.

The V and J genes are TRBV30 and TRBJ1-1, with D uncertain. V was trimmed by 4 bases and J by 1 base, leaving 10 bases between them. The CDR3 has 13 residues. CDR1 is GTSNPN and CDR2 is SVGIG in the germline V gene (reference sequence). The CDR3, as DNA: TGTGCCTGGACCCGGGAAGCGAACACTGAAGCTTTCTTT. Its translation: CAWTREANTEAFF.

The chain has TRBV18 and TRBJ2-1; 7 positions agree with TRBD2. Germline V gene sequence: CDR1 KGHSH, CDR2 LQKENI. This CDR3 has 16 amino acids. V lost 4 bases and J lost 2; bases outside the gene matches: 8. CDR3 sequence reads: CASSLWEGRTYNEQFF. The CDR3 region has the DNA TGTGCCAGCTCACTGTGGGAGGGGAGGACCTACAATGAGCAGTTCTTC.

This clone has just a few counts. The chain combines TRBV29-1 with TRBJ2-1; 8 positions agree with TRBD1. Germline CDR1 SQVTM, CDR2 ANQGSEA. V lost 7 bases to trimming and J lost 6 bases; unmatched junction nucleotides: 11. CDR3 length: 14 residues. The CDR3 sequence: CSGGGQGVFNEQFF. CDR3 coding DNA: TGCAGCGGAGGAGGACAGGGAGTTTTCAATGAGCAGTTCTTC.

This chain joins TRBV6-5 and TRBJ2-7; D remains ambiguous. The CDR3 consists of 15 residues. Germline values: CDR1 MNHEY, CDR2 SVGAGI. The V end lost 7 bases, the J end lost 2 bases, and 18 bases lay between the germline ends. Here the CDR3 reads CASNPNSRPTYEQYF. CDR3 in DNA: TGTGCCAGCAACCCCAATAGCCGCCCAACCTACGAGCAGTACTTC.

The chain carries TRBV7-2 and TRBJ1-2; 10 bases line up with TRBD1. J lost 2 bases, V lost 1 base, and 1 base had no gene match. The CDR3 contains 15 residues. The germline gives CDR1 SGHTA, CDR2 FQGNSA. DNA of the CDR3: TGTGCCAGCAGCTTAGGACAGGGGGCGAACTATGGCTACACCTTC. Translating it yields CASSLGQGANYGYTF. Drawing the rest from reference TRBV7-2 and TRBJ1-2, the complete variable domain is GAGVSQSPSNKVTEKGKDVELRCDPISGHTALYWYRQSLGQGLEFLIYFQGNSAPDKSGLPSDRFSAERTGGSVSTLTIQRTQQEDSAVYLCASSLGQGANYGYTFGSGTRLTVV.

This clone was detected once. The chain uses TRBV4-3 and TRBJ2-5, with 8 bases lining up with TRBD1. Trimming at V came to 4 bases and at J to 5 bases, leaving 9 bases not matched to a gene. Germline CDR1 LGHNA, CDR2 YSLEER. CDR3 length: 15 residues. CDR3 coding DNA: TGCGCCAGCAGCCGGACCGACAGGGGTGGGGAGACCCAGTACTTC. This encodes CASSRTDRGGETQYF.

This chain connects TRBV7-2 to TRBJ2-5; 7 nucleotides agree with TRBD1. The J segment lost 7 bases and the V segment lost 3 bases, leaving 8 bases of the junction unmatched. CDR3 size: 14 residues. The V gene's germline CDR1 is SGHTA and CDR2 FQGNSA. DNA for the CDR3: TGTGCCAGCAGCTTTGACAGGGCTAGGGGGACCCAGTACTTC. It yields the protein CASSFDRARGTQYF.

The table lists this clone with a few counts. The rearrangement links TRBV5-6 to TRBJ2-7; possible D gene TRBD1, 5 bases. Germline CDR1 is SGHDT and CDR2 is YYEEEE. V was trimmed by 1 base and J by 5 bases, leaving 13 bases between them. The CDR3 consists of 14 residues. CDR3 in amino acids: CASSLQGPVHEQYF. CDR3 DNA sequence: TGTGCCAGCAGCTTGCAGGGTCCTGTGCACGAGCAGTACTTC.